This T cell receptor (beta chain) derives from a study of vaccination and CD4 T cells after COVID-19. The wider study: Vaccination of participants consisted of two doses of either BNT162b2 or mRNA-1273 vaccine. Cells received overlapping spike peptides from SARS-CoV-2, HCoV-NL63, HCoV-OC43 and HCoV-229E as stimulation. For control cultures, the treatment was a CEFX pool, an HIV-1 Nef pool, or no peptide.

Time point described: late sampling 161 to 241 days after vaccination in three convalescent patients. Sample treatment: 10-day PBMC culture with coronavirus spike peptide pools or control peptides (ViraFEST assay). This clonotype has only a few counts. Its antigen is undetermined. The Oncomine TCR Beta short-read assay was what sequenced the DNA obtained from cultured CD4+ T cells. After culture, CD4+ T cells served as the source for genomic DNA extraction. TCRdb analysed the PCR reads with MiXCR anew, one entry per CDR3 protein. This table has 20,000 to 25,000 distinct CDR3 sequences, 46% appearing once. Here the sequenced sample was CD4+ T cells from blood, cultured in vitro, taken about 7 months after SARS-CoV-2 vaccination. This sequence was found in a human donor who had recovered from COVID-19.

DNA of the CDR3: TGTGCCAGCAGCCCGGGACTAGCCCCTCTCTACGAGCAGTACTTC. Residues: CASSPGLAPLYEQYF. The gene calls are TRBV5-4 and TRBJ2-7, with 9 bases aligning to TRBD2. Unmatched junction bases numbered 8, after V lost 4 bases and J lost 3 bases. The CDR3 loop spans 15 amino acids. In germline, CDR1 is SGHNT, CDR2 YYREEE (reference sequence).